This T cell receptor beta chain was documented in a study of regulatory T cells in long-lasting Graves disease (TCRdb year 2021). Regarding the research as a whole: In the newly diagnosed Graves' disease group, patients had been taking antithyroid drugs for less than 3 months. This study used TCR sequencing and RNA sequencing of peripheral blood to compare persistent Graves' disease patients against newly diagnosed Graves' disease patients. The study was conducted in China and was registered as a clinical trial. A total of around 35 samples underwent TCR sequencing, from about 13 patients with persistent Graves' disease and 20 patients with newly diagnosed Graves' disease. Here is what the overall study found, with its caveats: Sequencing and analysis were limited to the TCR beta chain. Preferential use of TRBV28, TRBJ1-2 and TRBJ2-5 was observed in persistent disease, whereas TRBV20-1 and TRBJ2-1 were favored in newly diagnosed disease. Lower TCR Shannon entropy and fewer highly expanded clones were observed in persistent Graves' disease patients than in newly diagnosed patients, which suggested clonal expansion. More public clonotypes were shared among persistent patients (roughly 2,700) than among newly diagnosed patients (roughly 1,000). The small sample size was acknowledged by the authors as a limitation that may reduce accuracy. Because the primary lesion, thyroid tissue, could not be accessed, the study looked at peripheral blood alone.

The time point label, read with the paper, signifies: newly diagnosed GD, antithyroid drugs for less than 3 months. For both TCR sequencing and RNA sequencing, RNA was extracted from PBMCs using TRIzol. The diagnosis of Graves' disease followed American Thyroid Association guidelines. Patients for the study were recruited at an endocrinology department in Xi'an, China. From each patient, about 9 milliliters of peripheral blood was collected into an EDTA anticoagulant tube. PBMCs were isolated by Ficoll Paque Plus density gradient separation without further T cell sorting. An Agilent 2100 Bioanalyzer and agarose gel were used to check RNA quality, while a NanoDrop 2000 measured RNA concentration. Looking up the germline V gene (reference sequence) yields CDR1 MNHEY and CDR2 SMNVEV. Its CDR3 holds 13 amino acids, cysteine through phenylalanine. The read is trimmed to its CDR3 DNA, 39 bases read in frame from base 1. The junction carries 13 bases between V and J, which are trimmed by 6 bases and 7 bases respectively.

For this clonotype: Its antigen is still unknown. Base qualities are missing; no much larger clone stands one base away.

Library preparation employed multiplex PCR. TCRdb names Illumina HiSeq 4000 as the instrument used. TCR beta libraries were built with iRepertoire HTBI primers and Arm-PCR amplification of CDR3 regions. Before sequencing, the PCR products underwent gel purification. Per the authors' processing: Gene usage analysis of CDR3 amino acid clonotypes relied on the approximately 60 TRBV and 14 TRBJ segments identified across samples. COPE and FqMerger were used to merge the filtered high-quality paired reads into contigs. BLAST was used to align contigs to IMGT TRBV, TRBD and TRBJ reference genes, and CDR3 was defined according to IMGT. Any clonotype with a frequency above 0.1% was counted as a highly expanded clone. Shannon entropy served as the measure of repertoire diversity, while the Gini coefficient captured V-J evenness. A clonotype found in more than one individual was treated as public. TCRdb passed the public sequencing reads through fastp at Q25 and MiXCR, retaining productive beta sequences. CDR3 protein duplicates are merged, each entry listing the most common genes and DNA. The V and J calls were not made by the authors but by TCRdb's processing. The sample has roughly 500,000 distinct CDR3 sequences on record, approximately 13% of them singletons. The leading ten clones occupy 10% of the sample.

These data were also reused for a study on T cells in Graves' hyperthyroidism and ophthalmopathy. The second investigation adds: A patient counted as having stable Graves' hyperthyroidism if no progression to ophthalmopathy occurred over 18 months of follow-up. Hyperthyroidism patients were newly diagnosed, with disease duration under 2 months, and aged 18 to 65 years. The study excluded patients with uncontrolled infections, other autoimmune diseases, pregnancy or lactation. Clinical symptoms, serum thyroxine and TRAb, thyroid ultrasound, and orbital computed tomography formed the basis for the diagnoses. The TCR CDR3 was subjected to a first round of RT-PCR using the HTBI primer set and the Qiagen OneStep RT-PCR kit. Most expanded thyroid clonotypes (frequency above 0.001) were also detected in blood, suggesting blood repertoires may reflect thyroid immune responses. A 13 V-J signature model separated ophthalmopathy from stable hyperthyroidism, with around 90% sensitivity and 81% to 83% specificity in cross-validation and 80%/75% in testing. In validation, the model predicted progression to ophthalmopathy a median of around six months before onset, with 70% to 71% sensitivity and 72.22% specificity. To identify distinguishing TCR V-J signatures, a discovery cohort of around 100 patients was used, comprising under 45 with Graves' ophthalmopathy and about 59 with stable Graves' hyperthyroidism. Prospective prediction of ophthalmopathy was tested in an independent validation cohort consisting of 18 to 20 hyperthyroidism patients and 15 or so patients who later progressed to ophthalmopathy. The approximately 98 discovery patients were randomly divided into training and test sets at a 7:3 ratio. In about 6 Graves' hyperthyroidism patients, the study also compared T-cell repertoires from thyroid tissue with T-cell repertoires from blood. After blood sampling, hyperthyroidism patients were treated with methimazole at a starting dose of 30 mg daily, and ophthalmopathy patients were treated with high-dose intravenous methylprednisolone. Libraries were constructed in a second round of multiplex PCR, after which size selection and purification were performed. The libraries were sequenced on an Illumina HiSeq2000 using paired-end 100 bp reads. Raw data were processed with SOAPnuke, discarding reads with adapters, uncalled bases, mean Phred below 15, or no exact constant-primer or identifier match. High-quality paired reads were merged with COPE v1.2.5, and unique nucleotide sequences were defined as clonotypes. MiTCR v1.1 was used to align the clonotypes against IMGT TRBV, TRBD and TRBJ reference segments. The analysis included only V-J combinations with a frequency above 0.0001, which together covered around 99% of the repertoires. A TCS score was defined as the ratio between F50 (clonal expansion) and ExV (chaos), using BLOSUM62-based TCRdist between CDR3 peptides within each V-J. Welch's t-statistics and random forest reduced fewer than 550 V-J features to roughly 13, which were used in a naive Bayes classifier (R e1071). No statistical method was used to fix the sample size in advance, and group allocation was not hidden from the investigators. According to the paper, TCR Vbeta CDR3 sequencing was carried out on roughly 130 peripheral blood samples, which came from over 40 ophthalmopathy, 80 or so hyperthyroidism and roughly 17 progressor patients.

This clonotype was obtained from a man aged 30 to 39 with Graves disease. Donor details come from another sample of the same person, matched by shared clones. The rearranged chain carries TRBV27 and TRBJ1-5, and the D gene may be TRBD1, 5 bases matching. The specimen was peripheral blood mononuclear cells (PBMCs), collected at new diagnosis, from a patient treated with antithyroid drugs. The bases are TGTGCCAGCAGCCGCGGAGGGGAGCAGCCCCAGCATTTT. It translates as CASSRGGEQPQHF.